The 11 T cell receptor beta chains below all came from one sample that was sequenced in a study of T cell repertoires in chronic hepatitis B. Sequenced by immunoSEQ multiplex PCR; TCRdb stores in-frame clones only, minus some. The table for this sample gives some 22 clones. Sequenced material: HBV polymerase (pol282) epitope-specific CD8+ T cells from PBMCs. These receptors all come from a human donor with chronic hepatitis B virus infection.

This chain links TRBV27 with TRBJ1-2; D is perhaps TRBD1 (6 bases). V was cut by 4 bases and J by 1 base, with 13 bases left in between. The CDR3 length is 15 residues. CDR1 is MNHEY, CDR2 SMNVEV, per germline (reference sequence). The CDR3 loop reads CASSYSQGLNYGYTF. In DNA, the CDR3 is TGTGCCAGCAGTTATTCACAGGGACTTAACTATGGCTACACCTTC.

This chain joins TRBV15 and TRBJ2-1; the D gene could be TRBD1 or TRBD2 (6 bases each). The CDR3 sequence is 16 residues long. Germline CDR1 LNHNV, CDR2 YYDKDF (reference sequence). V was clipped by 1 base and J by 4 bases, with 14 bases between them. The CDR3 DNA follows: TGTGCCACCAGCAGAGGTGCGGAGGGGGTATACAATGAGCAGTTCTTC. Translated: CATSRGAEGVYNEQFF.

This sequence joins TRBV21-1 and TRBJ1-1; the listed D gene, TRBD1, was not tested against the DNA. TRBV21-1 is termed a pseudogene. The CDR3 has 16 amino acids. In DNA, the CDR3 is TGTGCCAGCAGTGTAGGGGTAGCTACACAATTCACTGAAGCTTTCTTT. This codes for CASSVGVATQFTEAFF.

V and J are TRBV4-1 and TRBJ2-7; possibly TRBD1 for D (7 bases). CDR3 size: 15 residues. Germline V lookup: CDR1 MGHRA, CDR2 YSYEKL. Between the trimmed V and J ends, which lost 2 bases and 3 bases, there was a span of 14 bases. CDR3 region: CASSQQGGMYYEQYF. The CDR3 DNA reads as TGCGCCAGCAGCCAACAGGGGGGAATGTACTACGAGCAGTACTTC.

The V call is TRBV11-2, the J call TRBJ1-2; 7 positions agree with TRBD1. J lost 3 bases, V lost 5 bases, and 9 bases had no gene match. The CDR3 contains 15 residues. Germline V gene sequence: CDR1 SGHAT, CDR2 FQNNGV. CDR3 nucleotides: TGTGCCAGCAGCCCCTTCAGGGGGTCGGACTATGGCTACACCTTC. Its translation is CASSPFRGSDYGYTF.

As concerns this clone: The junction differs from germline at one of its ends, possibly a read error. Distinct nucleotide sequences in the sample also encode this CDR3. V gene TRBV4-1 combines with J gene TRBJ2-1, with 9 bases identical to TRBD2. Germline values: CDR1 MGHRA, CDR2 YSYEKL. This CDR3 is 17 amino acids long. The CDR3 spells CASTQEGSGSLYNEQFF. For the CDR3, the DNA is TGCGCCAGCACCCAAGAAGGTAGCGGGAGTCTCTACAATGAGCAGTTCTTC.

The chain combines TRBV28 with TRBJ2-1; 8 positions agree with TRBD2. The V gene's germline CDR1 is MDHEN and CDR2 SYDVKM. V gave up 8 bases and J gave up 10 bases; unmatched junction bases: 16. This CDR3 region has 15 residues. The CDR3 nucleotides are TGTGCCAGCCTATTTGCGGGAGGTCCTCGAGAGGAGCAGTTCTTC. Its protein is CASLFAGGPREEQFF.

The rearrangement joins TRBV19 to TRBJ2-1; possibly TRBD1 or TRBD2 for D (6 bases each). Germline V gene data show CDR1 as LNHDA and CDR2 as SQIVND (reference sequence). Trimming removed 6 bases at V and 9 bases at J, with 18 bases between. The CDR3 loop spans 14 amino acids. Here the CDR3 reads CASRRGRGLGEQFF. The CDR3, as DNA: TGTGCCAGTAGGCGGGGCAGGGGTTTAGGTGAGCAGTTCTTC.

The chain employs TRBV5-1 and TRBJ2-7, with TRBD2 identical over 10 bases. Unmatched junction bases numbered 1, after V lost 4 bases and J lost 3 bases. The CDR3 totals 13 residues. Germline V gene lookup returns CDR1 SGHRS and CDR2 YFSETQ. CDR3 in amino acids: CASSPSGSYEQYF. Written as DNA, the CDR3 is TGCGCCAGCAGCCCTAGCGGGAGCTACGAGCAGTACTTC.

The chain carries TRBV7-9 and TRBJ2-7; D is possibly TRBD2 (5 bases). The CDR3 is made up of 12 amino acids. Germline assignment: CDR1 SEHNR and CDR2 FQNEAQ (reference sequence). V lost 5 bases and J 7 bases, leaving 12 bases between the germline ends. The CDR3 DNA is TGTGCCAGCAGCCCTCTCTCGGGAGAGCAGTACTTC. It codes for CASSPLSGEQYF.

The V call is TRBV27, the J call TRBJ1-1; D is unresolved. Trimming pared 0 bases from V and 0 bases from J, leaving 2 bases between. Germline loops: CDR1 MNHEY, CDR2 SMNVEV (reference sequence). There are 13 residues in the CDR3. CDR3 in DNA: TGTGCCAGCAGTTTATCACTGAACACTGAAGCTTTCTTT. Protein: CASSLSLNTEAFF.